Presented here are 32 T cell receptor beta chains from one specimen sequenced in a study of blood T cell repertoires in COVID-19. Only in-frame clones appear in the TCRdb table, and some are missing; sequencing was by immunoSEQ multiplex PCR. The sample lists about 15,000 clones; around 80% were seen once. Sequenced sample: peripheral blood. These receptors all stem from a human donor in a cohort sampled during active COVID-19.

The chain carries TRBV2 and TRBJ1-4, with a possible D match to TRBD1 (5 bases). With 8 bases removed from V and 8 bases from J, the gap between germline ends came to 21 bases. There are 15 residues in the CDR3. Per germline, CDR1 SNHLY and CDR2 FYNNEI. The CDR3 region has the DNA TGTGCCAGCCTTCGGGGGGGACTGGTTGGAGAAAAACTGTTTTTT. Translated, it gives CASLRGGLVGEKLFF.

CDR3 DNA: TGTGCCAGCAGCCTAAACAGGGCCAATGAGCAGTTCTTC. It specifies CASSLNRANEQFF. The chain links TRBV6-6 to TRBJ2-1; tentatively, D is TRBD1 (6 bases). The V end lost 6 bases, the J end lost 6 bases, and 12 bases lay between the germline ends. The CDR3 has 13 residues. Germline V gene sequence: CDR1 MNHNY, CDR2 SVGAGI (reference sequence).

The V gene is TRBV7-9, the J gene TRBJ2-5, with D possibly being TRBD2 (6 bases). The V and J ends lost 4 bases and 1 base respectively, with 7 bases between them. The V gene's germline CDR1 is SEHNR and CDR2 FQNEAQ (reference sequence). This CDR3 is built from 13 residues. The CDR3 region has the DNA TGTGCCAGCAGCTCGGGGGTCCAAGAGACCCAGTACTTC. Its translation: CASSSGVQETQYF. Full variable domain (rest looked up from reference TRBV7-9 and TRBJ2-5): DTGVSQNPRHKITKRGQNVTFRCDPISEHNRLYWYRQTLGQGPEFLTYFQNEAQLEKSRLLSDRFSAERPKGSFSTLEIQRTEQGDSAMYLCASSSGVQETQYFGPGTRLLVL.

The CDR3 loop is CASRSREPDTQYF. For the CDR3, the DNA is TGTGCCAGCAGATCCCGGGAACCAGATACGCAGTATTTT. The chain couples TRBV6-5 to TRBJ2-3; D may be TRBD2 (5 bases). In germline, CDR1 is MNHEY, CDR2 SVGAGI. This CDR3 is 13 amino acids long. Trimming shortened V by 6 bases and J by 4 bases, and 11 bases separated the two germline ends.

The rearrangement uses TRBV4-3 and TRBJ1-5; D not certain. This CDR3 is 13 amino acids long. Between the trimmed V and J ends, which lost 0 bases and 11 bases, there was a span of 11 bases. The germline V gene encodes CDR1 LGHNA and CDR2 YSLEER. The CDR3 is CASSQDLGRSQHF. CDR3 coding DNA: TGCGCCAGCAGCCAAGATTTGGGCCGGTCCCAGCATTTT.

The chain joins TRBV2 to TRBJ2-5; 10 bases map to TRBD2. CDR1 SNHLY and CDR2 FYNNEI come from the germline V gene. The CDR3 runs 17 residues. The ends lost 5 bases at V and 2 bases at J; junction bases unmatched: 11. The CDR3 bases are TGTGCCAGCAGTCCCCCGAGGGCTAGCGGGAGACAAGAGACCCAGTACTTC. Amino acids: CASSPPRASGRQETQYF.

This clone has a single count. This rearrangement joins TRBV28 to TRBJ2-6; D is undetermined. The CDR3 contains 13 residues. Trimming left V 7 bases short and J 1 base short, with 5 bases between. CDR1 MDHEN and CDR2 SYDVKM come from the germline V gene. CDR3 in DNA: TGTGCCAGCATACGGTCTGGGGCCAACGTCCTGACTTTC. Protein: CASIRSGANVLTF.

The sample holds one count of this clone. V gene TRBV7-2 combines with J gene TRBJ2-7; 8 nucleotides align to TRBD1. Trimming at V came to 5 bases and at J to 2 bases, leaving 2 bases not matched to a gene. The CDR3 has 13 residues. Germline assignment: CDR1 SGHTA and CDR2 FQGNSA. The CDR3 sequence is CASSVDRAYEQYF. The CDR3 DNA sequence: TGTGCCAGCAGCGTGGACAGGGCCTACGAGCAGTACTTC. Based on the CDR3 plus reference TRBV7-2 and TRBJ2-7, the full variable domain is GAGVSQSPSNKVTEKGKDVELRCDPISGHTALYWYRQSLGQGLEFLIYFQGNSAPDKSGLPSDRFSAERTGGSVSTLTIQRTQQEDSAVYLCASSVDRAYEQYFGPGTRLTVT.

The genes are TRBV11-1 and TRBJ1-1; D unresolved. This CDR3 comprises 14 residues. CDR1 is SGHAT and CDR2 is FQDESV in the germline V gene (reference sequence). V shed 6 bases and J shed 2 bases, with 13 bases lying between them. CDR3 loop: CASSHRVQNTEAFF. In nucleotides, the CDR3 is TGTGCCAGCAGTCACAGAGTTCAAAACACTGAAGCTTTCTTT.

The chain carries TRBV5-8 and TRBJ1-1; the D is unclear. CDR1 is SGHTS, CDR2 YDEGEE, per germline. This CDR3 comprises 15 residues. Trimming pared 0 bases from V and 1 base from J, leaving 10 bases between. DNA for the CDR3: TGTGCCAGCAGCTTGGGGCCCCACGCGAACACTGAAGCTTTCTTT. This translates into CASSLGPHANTEAFF.

The genes are TRBV19 and TRBJ2-7; D might be TRBD2 (7 bases). Trimming removed 6 bases from V and 2 bases from J, with 14 bases in between. There are 14 residues in the CDR3. Per germline, CDR1 LNHDA and CDR2 SQIVND (reference sequence). CDR3 in amino acids: CASSTAGGPYEQYF. The CDR3 DNA follows: TGTGCCAGTAGCACCGCCGGGGGGCCCTACGAGCAGTACTTC.

The V call is TRBV7-2, the J call TRBJ1-6; D not resolved. Looked up from germline, CDR1 is SGHTA and CDR2 is FQGNSA. The germline V and J ends were trimmed by 4 bases and 9 bases, with 7 bases remaining between them. The CDR3 spans 12 residues. The CDR3 nucleotides are TGTGCCAGCAGCTCGGGTGGTTCACCCCTCCACTTT. Protein sequence: CASSSGGSPLHF.

V is TRBV7-2 and J is TRBJ2-2, with D tentatively TRBD1 (6 bases). Germline CDR1 and CDR2: SGHTA and FQGNSA. V gave up 2 bases and J gave up 0 bases, with 7 bases separating them. The CDR3 covers 15 residues. CDR3: CASSLTGPNTGELFF. For the CDR3, the DNA is TGTGCCAGCAGCTTAACAGGGCCGAACACCGGGGAGCTGTTTTTT.

Here the CDR3 reads CATSSGTSGGAETQYF. The CDR3 DNA is TGTGCCACCAGCAGCGGGACTAGCGGGGGGGCAGAGACCCAGTACTTC. This chain connects TRBV15 to TRBJ2-5, with 16 positions matching TRBD2. CDR3 length equals 16 residues. Germline assignment: CDR1 LNHNV and CDR2 YYDKDF (reference sequence). With V trimmed by 3 bases and J by 4 bases, 2 bases remained unmatched. Variable domain in full (rest from reference TRBV15 and TRBJ2-5): DAMVIQNPRYQVTQFGKPVTLSCSQTLNHNVMYWYQQKSSQAPKLLFHYYDKDFNNEADTPDNFQSRRPNTSFCFLDIRSPGLGDTAMYLCATSSGTSGGAETQYFGPGTRLLVL.

The CDR3 region has the DNA TGTGCCAGCCAGCGGGGGTACTACAATGAGCAGTTCTTC. Translating gives CASQRGYYNEQFF. The chain carries TRBV2 and TRBJ2-1; 8 bases line up with TRBD2. Trimming took 8 bases from V and 3 from J; bases not matched to a gene: 3. CDR1 is SNHLY, CDR2 FYNNEI, per germline. This CDR3 spans 13 amino acids.

The rearrangement links TRBV28 to TRBJ1-2; 9 bases are a match to TRBD1. Germline V gene sequence: CDR1 MDHEN, CDR2 SYDVKM. V trimming: 6 bases; J trimming: 5 bases; junction bases outside the gene matches: 4. This CDR3 region has 13 residues. CDR3 protein: CASRIQGAYGYTF. CDR3 coding DNA: TGTGCCAGCAGGATACAGGGGGCTTATGGCTACACCTTC.

This clone was seen a handful of times. This chain links TRBV19 with TRBJ1-5, with TRBD1 matching 9 bases. Germline CDR1 is LNHDA and CDR2 is SQIVND (reference sequence). This CDR3 comprises 15 residues. V dropped 5 bases and J dropped 1; count of bases not matched to a gene: 3. CDR3 in amino acids: CASSVGTGSNQPQHF. Here the CDR3 DNA reads TGTGCCAGTAGTGTCGGGACAGGGAGCAATCAGCCCCAGCATTTT.

The chain joins TRBV14 to TRBJ2-5, with 7 bases aligning to TRBD2. The CDR3 spans 16 residues. Germline-derived CDR1 and CDR2 are SGHDN and FVKESK. J gave up 9 bases and V 0 bases, and 13 bases lay outside the gene matches. The CDR3 DNA follows: TGTGCCAGCAGCCAAGATCTAGGATGGAACCGGGGGGCCCAGTACTTC. Translating gives CASSQDLGWNRGAQYF.

V gene TRBV19 combines with J gene TRBJ1-1; 9 nucleotides agree with TRBD1. J lost 4 bases, V lost 7 bases, and 10 bases had no gene match. The germline V gene has CDR1 LNHDA and CDR2 SQIVND (reference sequence). This CDR3 is built from 15 residues. CDR3 protein: CASTVWGQGFTEAFF. CDR3 in DNA: TGTGCCAGTACCGTATGGGGACAGGGATTCACTGAAGCTTTCTTT. The variable domain in full, completed from reference TRBV19 and TRBJ1-1, reads DGGITQSPKYLFRKEGQNVTLSCEQNLNHDAMYWYRQDPGQGLRLIYYSQIVNDFQKGDIAEGYSVSREKKESFPLTVTSAQKNPTAFYLCASTVWGQGFTEAFFGQGTRLTVV.

Only a few counts were recorded for this clone. The rearrangement links TRBV6-4 to TRBJ1-5; D gene uncertain. Per germline, CDR1 MRHNA and CDR2 SNTAGT. This CDR3 has 16 residues. V lost 4 bases to trimming and J lost 3 bases, with 16 bases between them. Here the CDR3 reads CASSGRGSNYNQPQHF. For the CDR3, the DNA is TGTGCCAGCAGTGGAAGAGGCAGTAATTACAATCAGCCCCAGCATTTT.

This chain uses TRBV7-8 with TRBJ2-7; a possible D gene is TRBD2 (5 bases). Trimming stripped 6 bases from V and 3 bases from J, with 15 bases between. Per the germline V gene, CDR1 is SGHVS and CDR2 is FQNEAQ. The CDR3 totals 14 residues. The CDR3, as DNA: TGTGCCAGCAGGACGCTAAGCGGTGGCTACGAGCAGTACTTC. Its protein product is CASRTLSGGYEQYF.

This chain connects TRBV20-1 to TRBJ2-1, with D uncertain. This CDR3 has 11 residues. The germline V and J ends were trimmed by 5 bases and 10 bases, with 12 bases remaining between them. Per the germline V gene, CDR1 is DFQATT and CDR2 is SNEGSKA (reference sequence). CDR3 region: CSAASGHEQFF. CDR3 in DNA: TGCAGTGCTGCTTCGGGTCACGAGCAGTTCTTC.

The CDR3, as DNA: TGTGCCAGCAGCGTAGAGGGAGGGCCGGGCAATGAGCAGTTCTTC. Residues: CASSVEGGPGNEQFF. The chain has TRBV9 and TRBJ2-1; 7 positions agree with TRBD2. The CDR3 consists of 15 residues. Germline V gives CDR1 SGDLS, CDR2 YYNGEE. V lost 0 bases and J lost 6; bases outside the gene matches: 6. Full variable domain (remainder filled in from reference TRBV9 and TRBJ2-1): DSGVTQTPKHLITATGQRVTLRCSPRSGDLSVYWYQQSLDQGLQFLIQYYNGEERAKGNILERFSAQQFPDLHSELNLSSLELGDSALYFCASSVEGGPGNEQFFGPGTRLTVL.

J is TRBJ2-7 and V is TRBV5-6; 7 bases map to TRBD1. This CDR3 spans 15 amino acids. V lost 1 base and J lost 0; bases outside the gene matches: 4. Germline lookup yields CDR1 SGHDT and CDR2 YYEEEE. Here the CDR3 reads CASSLLDRSSYEQYF. In DNA, the CDR3 is TGTGCCAGCAGCTTGTTGGACAGGTCCTCCTACGAGCAGTACTTC. The full variable domain, with the rest looked up from reference TRBV5-6 and TRBJ2-7, is DAGVTQSPTHLIKTRGQQVTLRCSPKSGHDTVSWYQQALGQGPQFIFQYYEEEERQRGNFPDRFSGHQFPNYSSELNVNALLLGDSALYLCASSLLDRSSYEQYFGPGTRLTVT.

This chain uses TRBV6-5 with TRBJ2-2, with 7 bases identical to TRBD1. In germline, CDR1 is MNHEY, CDR2 SVGAGI. J gave up 4 bases and V 9 bases, and 11 bases lay outside the gene matches. The CDR3 runs to 15 residues. CDR3 DNA: TGTGCCAGTGACCGGGACAGCCTGGCCACCGGGGAGCTGTTTTTT. Its translation: CASDRDSLATGELFF.

The chain couples TRBV4-1 to TRBJ2-3; 7 nucleotides align to TRBD2. Germline-derived CDR1 and CDR2 are MGHRA and YSYEKL. V was clipped by 8 bases and J by 4 bases; unmatched bases: 9. The CDR3 runs 14 residues. The CDR3 nucleotides are TGCGCCAGCGGCTGGGGGGGGGAATCAGATACGCAGTATTTT. This translates into CASGWGGESDTQYF.

The V call is TRBV6-6, the J call TRBJ1-1; 8 nucleotides align to TRBD1. The CDR3 sequence is 14 residues long. The V and J ends lost 6 bases and 11 bases, in that order; junction bases with no gene match: 14. Germline V gene data show CDR1 as MNHNY and CDR2 as SVGAGI (reference sequence). The CDR3 spells CASRTTGAQGKAFF. Here the CDR3 DNA reads TGTGCCAGCAGAACGACAGGGGCGCAGGGGAAGGCTTTCTTT.

The chain is built from TRBV5-5 and TRBJ2-2; D call uncertain. From germline, CDR1 is SGHKS and CDR2 YYEKEE (reference sequence). The V end was cut by 0 bases, the J end by 4 bases, with 7 bases between. The CDR3 totals 14 residues. The CDR3 bases are TGTGCCAGCAGCTTGGGCGGTGCCACCGGGGAGCTGTTTTTT. Translated: CASSLGGATGELFF.

This clone was observed a handful of times. V gene TRBV6-2 or TRBV6-3 combines with J gene TRBJ2-7, with TRBD2 matching 9 bases. Trimming took 6 bases from V and 3 from J; bases not matched to a gene: 3. The CDR3 covers 13 residues. The germline V gene has CDR1 MNHEY and CDR2 SVGEGT. CDR3: CASSLAGIYEQYF. The CDR3 DNA reads as TGTGCCAGCAGCCTAGCGGGAATCTACGAGCAGTACTTC.

Concerning this clone: Mismatch with germline at one junction end may stem from a read error. The chain recombines TRBV7-7 with TRBJ2-1, with a weak D call TRBD2 (6 bases). This CDR3 region has 15 residues. Germline V gene sequence: CDR1 SSHAT, CDR2 FNYEAQ (reference sequence). The CDR3, as DNA: TGTGCTAGCAGCGCCGGGACTCCCTCCTACAATGAGCAGTTCTTC. This sequence encodes CASSAGTPSYNEQFF. Looking up the rest from reference TRBV7-7 and TRBJ2-1 gives the full variable domain: GAGVSQSPRYKVTKRGQDVTLRCDPISSHATLYWYQQALGQGPEFLTYFNYEAQPDKSGLPSDRFSAERPEGSISTLTIQRTEQRDSAMYRCASSAGTPSYNEQFFGPGTRLTVL.

The J gene is TRBJ2-3, the V gene TRBV6-1; no clear D gene. The germline V and J ends were trimmed by 2 bases and 0 bases, with 9 bases remaining between them. The germline V gene encodes CDR1 MNHNS and CDR2 SASEGT. The CDR3 loop spans 15 amino acids. CDR3 sequence: CASSEFGDSTDTQYF. For the CDR3, the DNA is TGTGCCAGCAGTGAATTTGGAGACAGCACAGATACGCAGTATTTT.

V usage is TRBV3-1 (or the pseudogene TRBV3-2) and J usage is TRBJ1-1; D is perhaps TRBD1 (6 bases). Germline-derived CDR1 and CDR2 are LGHDT and YNNKEL (reference sequence). There are 14 residues in the CDR3. Trimming shortened V by 3 bases and J by 2 bases, and 10 bases separated the two germline ends. The CDR3 spells CASSQRTDNTEAFF. CDR3 nucleotides: TGTGCCAGCAGCCAGCGGACAGACAACACTGAAGCTTTCTTT.